This passage covers 26 T cell receptor beta chains from one sample sequenced in a study of neurological immune-mediated disorders. TCRdb called the 5' RACE reads again in MiXCR, with one record for every CDR3 protein. The table has under 20,000 distinct CDR3 sequences, around a quarter seen once. Sequencing used PBMCs. The receptors come from a man in his fifties or sixties with HTLV-1-associated myelopathy (HAM/TSP).

The chain is built from TRBV9 and TRBJ2-2; unclear D gene. The germline gives CDR1 SGDLS, CDR2 YYNGEE. CDR3 size: 13 residues. V dropped 3 bases and J dropped 4 bases, with 7 bases sitting between them. The CDR3 loop is CASSAISTGELFF. DNA of the CDR3: TGTGCCAGCAGCGCTATATCCACCGGGGAGCTGTTTTTT. The full variable domain, with the rest looked up from reference TRBV9 and TRBJ2-2, is DSGVTQTPKHLITATGQRVTLRCSPRSGDLSVYWYQQSLDQGLQFLIQYYNGEERAKGNILERFSAQQFPDLHSELNLSSLELGDSALYFCASSAISTGELFFGEGSRLTVL.

This clonotype was detected ten times or more. The chain carries TRBV7-9 and TRBJ1-2; 9 positions agree with TRBD1. Germline CDR1 and CDR2: SEHNR and FQNEAQ (reference sequence). V dropped 5 bases and J dropped 8; count of bases not matched to a gene: 9. The length of the CDR3 is 14 residues. The CDR3 loop reads CASSRTGEVWGYTF. CDR3 DNA sequence: TGTGCCAGCAGCCGGACAGGGGAGGTTTGGGGCTACACCTTC.

By share of the sample, this clonotype is medium-sized. A read error may account for a junction end that differs from germline. This chain connects TRBV15 to TRBJ1-2; 7 bases match TRBD1. The V gene's germline CDR1 is LNHNV and CDR2 YYDKDF (reference sequence). The length of the CDR3 is 12 residues. Here the CDR3 DNA reads TGTGCCACCAGCGGAGACAGGGCTGGCTACACCTTC. It yields the protein CATSGDRAGYTF.

This clonotype was seen at least ten times. The chain joins TRBV19 to TRBJ1-2, with D maybe TRBD1 (6 bases). Germline values: CDR1 LNHDA, CDR2 SQIVND (reference sequence). The CDR3 extends over 14 amino acids. V was cut by 2 bases and J by 4 bases, with 11 bases left in between. The CDR3: CASSITGARYGYTF. Written as DNA, the CDR3 is TGTGCCAGTAGTATAACGGGGGCCCGCTATGGCTACACCTTC.

The chain has TRBV29-1 and TRBJ2-1; D is tentatively TRBD1 or TRBD2 (7 bases each). CDR3 length: 14 residues. Trimming took off 3 bases at V and 4 bases at J, with 13 bases between the two ends. Germline CDR1 SQVTM, CDR2 ANQGSEA. The CDR3 spells CSVDGRGGYNEQFF. CDR3 DNA sequence: TGCAGCGTTGACGGCAGGGGGGGTTACAATGAGCAGTTCTTC.

The chain couples TRBV20-1 to TRBJ2-7, with D possibly TRBD2 on 5 matching bases. Trimming removed 1 base at V and 5 bases at J, with 6 bases between. This CDR3 has 11 amino acids. Germline V gene data show CDR1 as DFQATT and CDR2 as SNEGSKA (reference sequence). The CDR3 DNA is TGCAGTGCTAGAGGGGAGCACGAGCAGTACTTC. It is translated as CSARGEHEQYF.

CDR3 in amino acids: CASKTDRSSYNEQFF. The DNA for the CDR3 is TGTGCCAGTAAGACGGACAGGAGCTCCTACAATGAGCAGTTCTTC. This sequence joins TRBV19 and TRBJ2-1; TRBD1 matches 7 bases. Looked up from germline, CDR1 is LNHDA and CDR2 is SQIVND (reference sequence). The CDR3 sequence is 15 residues long. Trimming took 7 bases from V and 0 from J; bases not matched to a gene: 6.

This clonotype appeared a few times. This chain links TRBV4-3 with TRBJ2-5; TRBD2 matches 9 bases. Germline V CDR1 and CDR2: LGHNA, YSLEER. V was clipped by 1 base and J by 5 bases; unmatched bases: 8. This CDR3 contains 16 residues. CDR3: CASSQGAGGPGETQYF. In nucleotides, the CDR3 is TGCGCCAGCAGCCAAGGGGCGGGGGGGCCCGGTGAGACCCAGTACTTC.

This clonotype was recorded once. The chain has TRBV6-6 and TRBJ1-1, with 7 bases aligning to TRBD1. Looked up from germline, CDR1 is MNHNY and CDR2 is SVGAGI (reference sequence). V shed 5 bases, J shed 11 bases, and the junction held 11 bases outside the gene matches. The CDR3 covers 13 residues. The CDR3 spells CASSQQGTGGAFF. CDR3 sequence (DNA): TGTGCCAGCAGTCAACAGGGGACGGGGGGGGCTTTCTTT.

The chain links TRBV7-9 to TRBJ2-7, with D tentatively TRBD1 or TRBD2 (7 bases each). Per germline, CDR1 SEHNR and CDR2 FQNEAQ (reference sequence). V was cut by 5 bases and J by 6 bases, with 14 bases left in between. The CDR3 runs 13 residues. CDR3 amino acids: CASSPDREGEQYF. DNA of the CDR3: TGTGCCAGCAGCCCAGACAGGGAGGGCGAGCAGTACTTC.

This clonotype is judged large (0.1 to 1%). The CDR3 region is CASSPAVSYEQYF. As DNA, the CDR3 is TGTGCCAGCAGCCCCGCCGTTTCCTACGAGCAGTACTTC. The chain employs TRBV3-1 and TRBJ2-7; D gene unclear. Germline V gene sequence: CDR1 LGHDT, CDR2 YNNKEL (reference sequence). V was shortened by 4 bases and J by 1 base, with 8 bases between the two germline ends. CDR3 length: 13 amino acids.

The V gene is TRBV7-9, the J gene TRBJ2-7, with TRBD1 matching over 8 bases. This CDR3 has 15 amino acids. Germline lookup yields CDR1 SEHNR and CDR2 FQNEAQ (reference sequence). The V segment lost 6 bases and the J segment 1 base; nucleotides outside the gene matches: 8. As DNA, the CDR3 is TGTGCCAGCAGGGTGACAGGGGAGTCGTCCTACGAGCAGTACTTC. Translation gives CASRVTGESSYEQYF.

The chain has TRBV9 and TRBJ1-2; D gene uncertain. The length of the CDR3 is 15 residues. Trimming cost V 0 bases and J 1 base, with 10 bases left between them. CDR1 SGDLS and CDR2 YYNGEE come from the germline V gene. The CDR3 loop is CASSVGIDLNYGYTF. The DNA of the CDR3 is TGTGCCAGCAGCGTAGGAATCGACCTTAACTATGGCTACACCTTC. Based on the CDR3 plus reference TRBV9 and TRBJ1-2, the full variable domain is DSGVTQTPKHLITATGQRVTLRCSPRSGDLSVYWYQQSLDQGLQFLIQYYNGEERAKGNILERFSAQQFPDLHSELNLSSLELGDSALYFCASSVGIDLNYGYTFGSGTRLTVV.

This clonotype appeared a single time. The rearrangement links TRBV6-5 to TRBJ2-1; the D is unclear. Germline V gene data show CDR1 as MNHEY and CDR2 as SVGAGI. This CDR3 comprises 14 residues. The germline V and J ends were trimmed by 0 bases and 8 bases, with 11 bases remaining between them. The CDR3 reads CASSYSRVRDEQFF. DNA for the CDR3: TGTGCCAGCAGTTACTCTCGGGTTAGGGATGAGCAGTTCTTC.

This clonotype was picked up a small number of times. The chain couples TRBV20-1 to TRBJ2-2; perhaps TRBD2 as D (6 bases). Trimming cost V 5 bases and J 0 bases, with 10 bases left between them. Germline V gene data show CDR1 as DFQATT and CDR2 as SNEGSKA (reference sequence). The CDR3 totals 14 residues. CDR3 residues: CSAGGTSNTGELFF. Here the CDR3 DNA reads TGCAGTGCTGGCGGGACTTCGAACACCGGGGAGCTGTTTTTT.

The chain has TRBV7-2 and TRBJ2-5; D unresolved. The CDR3 sequence is 13 residues long. Germline CDR1 is SGHTA and CDR2 is FQGNSA. Trimming left V 5 bases short and J 4 bases short, with 11 bases between. CDR3 sequence: CASSTPPLETQYF. The CDR3 DNA reads TGTGCCAGCAGCACACCCCCCTTAGAGACCCAGTACTTC.

Details on this clonotype: The junction departs from the called germline gene at one end, perhaps through a read error. The chain recombines TRBV14 with TRBJ1-1; possibly TRBD1 for D (5 bases). The CDR3 spans 16 residues. Germline V gene sequence: CDR1 SGHDN, CDR2 FVKESK. The chain's CDR3 is CASSSPGWQGLTEDFF. CDR3 DNA: TGTGCCAGCAGCTCACCAGGCTGGCAGGGACTCACTGAAGATTTCTTT.

The chain carries TRBV12-3 or TRBV12-4 and TRBJ1-2; weak D call: TRBD1 (5 bases). The CDR3 is 14 amino acids. Trimming removed 1 base from V and 6 bases from J, with 12 bases in between. CDR3 sequence: CASSLGQGVNGYTF. Written as DNA, the CDR3 is TGTGCCAGCAGTTTAGGCCAGGGAGTGAATGGCTACACCTTC.

This clonotype has a count of ten or more. The rearrangement links TRBV5-1 to TRBJ2-1, with D maybe TRBD2 (6 bases). CDR1 is SGHRS, CDR2 YFSETQ, per germline. V was cut by 1 base and J by 0 bases, with 11 bases left in between. This CDR3 region has 16 residues. CDR3 DNA: TGCGCCAGCAGCTTGAGGCGGGGCTACTCCTACAATGAGCAGTTCTTC. This sequence encodes CASSLRRGYSYNEQFF. The full variable domain, with the rest looked up from reference TRBV5-1 and TRBJ2-1, is KAGVTQTPRYLIKTRGQQVTLSCSPISGHRSVSWYQQTPGQGLQFLFEYFSETQRNKGNFPGRFSGRQFSNSRSEMNVSTLELGDSALYLCASSLRRGYSYNEQFFGPGTRLTVL.

J is TRBJ2-5 and V is TRBV20-1, with D perhaps TRBD2 (6 bases). The CDR3 covers 14 residues. The ends were cut back, 1 base at V and 1 base at J, with 10 bases in the middle. In germline, CDR1 is DFQATT, CDR2 SNEGSKA (reference sequence). Here the CDR3 DNA reads TGCAGTGCTAGAGGGGGAGGCGCCCAAGAGACCCAGTACTTC. Encoded protein: CSARGGGAQETQYF.

This clonotype came up many times. The chain links TRBV7-2 to TRBJ2-7; 9 nucleotides align to TRBD2. Trimming removed 5 bases from V and 4 bases from J; junction bases left unmatched: 15. This CDR3 is 17 amino acids long. Germline assignment: CDR1 SGHTA and CDR2 FQGNSA. The CDR3 bases are TGTGCCAGCAGCCCGGGTCTAGGAGCGGGAGGTACTTACGAGCAGTACTTC. It specifies CASSPGLGAGGTYEQYF.

The rearrangement links TRBV7-9 to TRBJ1-5, with TRBD1 identical over 7 bases. The CDR3 has 15 amino acids. The germline V gene has CDR1 SEHNR and CDR2 FQNEAQ (reference sequence). V was pared by 5 bases and J by 5 bases, with 9 bases of the junction left unmatched. Here the CDR3 DNA reads TGTGCCAGCAGCCTAACAGGGGCAGGCGATCAGCCCCAGCATTTT. This sequence encodes CASSLTGAGDQPQHF.

V and J are TRBV5-1 and TRBJ1-5; the D gene is possibly TRBD1 (5 bases). The CDR3 has 15 amino acids. Germline V gives CDR1 SGHRS, CDR2 YFSETQ. Between the trimmed V and J ends, which lost 2 bases and 7 bases, there was a span of 16 bases. CDR3 in amino acids: CASSFDSQQGQPQHF. CDR3 in DNA: TGCGCCAGCAGCTTTGACAGCCAGCAGGGACAGCCCCAGCATTTT. The variable domain in full, completed from reference TRBV5-1 and TRBJ1-5, reads KAGVTQTPRYLIKTRGQQVTLSCSPISGHRSVSWYQQTPGQGLQFLFEYFSETQRNKGNFPGRFSGRQFSNSRSEMNVSTLELGDSALYLCASSFDSQQGQPQHFGDGTRLSIL.

This chain connects TRBV12-3 or TRBV12-4 to TRBJ2-7; 12 bases align to TRBD2. The CDR3 has 14 amino acids. V lost 5 bases to trimming and J lost 6 bases; unmatched junction nucleotides: 5. For the CDR3, the DNA is TGTGCCAGCAGTCTGGGACTAGCGGGTTTCGAGCAGTACTTC. Translating it yields CASSLGLAGFEQYF.

In nucleotides, the CDR3 is TGCAGAGGAGTGCGCCTTGGGGGCCACGAGCAGTACTTC. This sequence encodes CRGVRLGGHEQYF. The V and J genes are TRBV20-1 and TRBJ2-7, with a weak D call TRBD1 (6 bases). Per the germline V gene, CDR1 is DFQATT and CDR2 is SNEGSKA (reference sequence). The CDR3 has 13 amino acids.

This clonotype was detected ten times or more. The chain's CDR3 is CASSQGQGYTEAFF. As DNA, the CDR3 is TGTGCCAGCTCGCAGGGACAGGGGTATACTGAAGCTTTCTTT. The chain couples TRBV18 to TRBJ1-1, with 10 bases aligning to TRBD1. The CDR3 is 14 amino acids. V was clipped by 6 bases and J by 5 bases; unmatched bases: 6. The germline gives CDR1 KGHSH, CDR2 LQKENI.